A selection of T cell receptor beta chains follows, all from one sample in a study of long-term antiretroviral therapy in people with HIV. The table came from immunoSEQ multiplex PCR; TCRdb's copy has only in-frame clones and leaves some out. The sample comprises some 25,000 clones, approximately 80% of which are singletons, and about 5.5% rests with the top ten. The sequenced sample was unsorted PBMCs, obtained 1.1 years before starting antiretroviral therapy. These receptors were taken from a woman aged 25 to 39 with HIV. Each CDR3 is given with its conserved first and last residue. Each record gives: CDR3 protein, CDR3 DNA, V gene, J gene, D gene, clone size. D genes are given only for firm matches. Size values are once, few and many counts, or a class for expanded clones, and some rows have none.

CDR3 protein: CASSLLGSGYGYTF
CDR3 DNA: TGTGCCAGCAGTTTATTGGGGTCCGGCTATGGCTACACCTTC
V gene: TRBV28
J gene: TRBJ1-2
D gene: .
clone size: .

CDR3 protein: CASSTDGEAFF
CDR3 DNA: TGTGCCAGCAGTACAGATGGGGAAGCTTTCTTT
V gene: TRBV4-2
J gene: TRBJ1-1
D gene: .
clone size: .

CDR3 protein: CASSLALEQGGNSPLHF
CDR3 DNA: TGTGCCAGCAGCTTAGCGCTGGAGCAGGGTGGGAATTCACCCCTCCACTTT
V gene: TRBV7-8
J gene: TRBJ1-6
D gene: .
clone size: .

CDR3 protein: CASSSRPGLVYYEQYF
CDR3 DNA: TGTGCCAGCAGCTCTCGCCCGGGACTAGTTTATTACGAGCAGTACTTC
V gene: TRBV11-1
J gene: TRBJ2-7
D gene: TRBD2
clone size: .

CDR3 protein: CASSSFLRNQGNTIYF
CDR3 DNA: TGTGCCAGCAGCTCCTTCTTACGTAATCAAGGAAACACCATATATTTT
V gene: TRBV7-3
J gene: TRBJ1-3
D gene: .
clone size: .

CDR3 protein: CASSKGYHESPLHF
CDR3 DNA: TGTGCCAGCAGCAAGGGATACCATGAATCACCCCTCCACTTT
V gene: TRBV6-1
J gene: TRBJ1-6
D gene: .
clone size: .

CDR3 protein: CASSLSAGGNQPQHF
CDR3 DNA: TGTGCCAGCAGTTTATCAGCAGGGGGAAATCAGCCCCAGCATTTT
V gene: TRBV27
J gene: TRBJ1-5
D gene: TRBD1
clone size: few

CDR3 protein: CASTPKRGTNYGYTF
CDR3 DNA: TGTGCCAGCACCCCGAAGAGGGGGACCAACTATGGCTACACCTTC
V gene: TRBV6-1
J gene: TRBJ1-2
D gene: .
clone size: .

CDR3 protein: CASSEQGAGTDTQYF
CDR3 DNA: TGCGCCAGCAGCGAACAGGGGGCCGGTACAGATACGCAGTATTTT
V gene: TRBV5-1
J gene: TRBJ2-3
D gene: TRBD1
clone size: .

CDR3 protein: CATSTEQHSGNTIYF
CDR3 DNA: TGTGCCACTTCAACCGAACAGCACTCTGGAAACACCATATATTTT
V gene: TRBV21-1
J gene: TRBJ1-3
D gene: .
clone size: once

CDR3 protein: CAWTRTGGKETQYF
CDR3 DNA: TGTGCCTGGACAAGGACGGGGGGAAAAGAGACCCAGTACTTC
V gene: TRBV30
J gene: TRBJ2-5
D gene: TRBD2
clone size: .

CDR3 protein: CASRWFGPNYGYTF
CDR3 DNA: TGTGCCAGCAGGTGGTTTGGCCCTAACTATGGCTACACCTTC
V gene: TRBV5-6
J gene: TRBJ1-2
D gene: .
clone size: .

CDR3 protein: CASSEGIRELFF
CDR3 DNA: TGTGCCAGCAGTGAGGGGATTAGGGAACTGTTTTTT
V gene: TRBV6-1
J gene: TRBJ1-4
D gene: .
clone size: .

CDR3 protein: CASRDQAGGMQYF
CDR3 DNA: TGTGCCAGCAGGGACCAGGCTGGTGGGATGCAGTATTTT
V gene: TRBV2
J gene: TRBJ2-3
D gene: .
clone size: .

CDR3 protein: CASSLAGGRETQYF
CDR3 DNA: TGTGCCAGCAGCTTGGCGGGGGGCCGGGAGACCCAGTACTTC
V gene: TRBV7-6
J gene: TRBJ2-5
D gene: TRBD2
clone size: .

CDR3 protein: CASDRGRETQYF
CDR3 DNA: TGTGCCAGCGATCGGGGACGGGAGACCCAGTACTTC
V gene: TRBV2
J gene: TRBJ2-5
D gene: .
clone size: .

CDR3 protein: CASSLGSAASTEAFF
CDR3 DNA: TGTGCCAGCAGTTTAGGGAGTGCAGCGAGCACTGAAGCTTTCTTT
V gene: TRBV27
J gene: TRBJ1-1
D gene: .
clone size: .

CDR3 protein: CASSSSGTIYGYTF
CDR3 DNA: TGTGCCAGCAGTTCCTCCGGGACAATTTACGGCTACACCTTC
V gene: TRBV27
J gene: TRBJ1-2
D gene: .
clone size: few

CDR3 protein: CASSPSEVPVDGYTF
CDR3 DNA: TGTGCCAGCAGTCCGTCGGAGGTCCCGGTCGACGGCTACACCTTC
V gene: TRBV28
J gene: TRBJ1-2
D gene: .
clone size: .

CDR3 protein: CASSAKPGTSPYEQYF
CDR3 DNA: TGTGCCAGCAGCGCAAAACCAGGGACTAGCCCCTACGAGCAGTACTTC
V gene: TRBV9
J gene: TRBJ2-7
D gene: TRBD2
clone size: .

CDR3 protein: CASFGQGAGYEQYF
CDR3 DNA: TGTGCCAGCTTCGGCCAGGGGGCAGGCTACGAGCAGTACTTC
V gene: TRBV28
J gene: TRBJ2-7
D gene: TRBD1
clone size: few

CDR3 protein: CASKNTPNTEAFF
CDR3 DNA: TGTGCCAGCAAGAACACCCCGAACACTGAAGCTTTCTTT
V gene: TRBV25-1
J gene: TRBJ1-1
D gene: .
clone size: .

CDR3 protein: CASSSKSGTLDTQYF
CDR3 DNA: TGTGCCAGCAGCTCGAAATCCGGGACATTAGATACGCAGTATTTT
V gene: TRBV5-6
J gene: TRBJ2-3
D gene: .
clone size: .

CDR3 protein: CASSQDLQGWELFF
CDR3 DNA: TGTGCCAGCAGCCAAGATCTACAGGGTTGGGAGCTGTTTTTT
V gene: TRBV4-2
J gene: TRBJ2-2
D gene: .
clone size: few

CDR3 protein: CASSLAVSGLGTGANVLTF
CDR3 DNA: TGCGCCAGCAGCTTGGCTGTGTCAGGGCTTGGGACTGGGGCCAACGTCCTGACTTTC
V gene: TRBV5-1
J gene: TRBJ2-6
D gene: .
clone size: .

CDR3 protein: CASSETSGTGGREQYF
CDR3 DNA: TGTGCCAGCAGCGAGACCTCCGGGACAGGGGGACGCGAGCAGTACTTC
V gene: TRBV7-6
J gene: TRBJ2-7
D gene: TRBD1
clone size: .

CDR3 protein: CASKYNLNTEAFF
CDR3 DNA: TGTGCCAGCAAGTATAATCTGAACACTGAAGCTTTCTTT
V gene: TRBV27
J gene: TRBJ1-1
D gene: .
clone size: once

CDR3 protein: CASSLRISSEKLFF
CDR3 DNA: TGTGCCAGCAGCCTCAGGATAAGTAGTGAAAAACTGTTTTTT
V gene: TRBV5-6
J gene: TRBJ1-4
D gene: .
clone size: .

CDR3 protein: CASSLGHSLSPLHF
CDR3 DNA: TGTGCCAGCAGCTTAGGGCACAGCCTTTCACCCCTCCACTTT
V gene: TRBV7-2
J gene: TRBJ1-6
D gene: .
clone size: .

CDR3 protein: CASSSRSYNEQFF
CDR3 DNA: TGTGCCAGCAGCTCTCGCTCCTACAATGAGCAGTTCTTC
V gene: TRBV7-2
J gene: TRBJ2-1
D gene: .
clone size: .

CDR3 protein: CASGEPLYHDRANTEAFF
CDR3 DNA: TGTGCTAGTGGTGAACCACTCTACCACGACAGGGCGAACACTGAAGCTTTCTTT
V gene: TRBV12-5
J gene: TRBJ1-1
D gene: TRBD1
clone size: .

CDR3 protein: CASSSLADPTYTQYF
CDR3 DNA: TGTGCCAGCAGTTCCTTAGCGGACCCTACTTATACGCAGTATTTT
V gene: TRBV4-2
J gene: TRBJ2-3
D gene: .
clone size: few

CDR3 protein: CASSEGGPGANVLTF
CDR3 DNA: TGCGCCAGCAGTGAAGGGGGGCCTGGGGCCAACGTCCTGACTTTC
V gene: TRBV10-2
J gene: TRBJ2-6
D gene: .
clone size: .

CDR3 protein: CASSLWTGSNEKLFF
CDR3 DNA: TGTGCCAGCAGCTTATGGACAGGGAGTAATGAAAAACTGTTTTTT
V gene: TRBV7-9
J gene: TRBJ1-4
D gene: TRBD1
clone size: .

CDR3 protein: CASSLAEGETGNTIYF
CDR3 DNA: TGTGCCAGCAGCTTAGCGGAGGGGGAAACTGGAAACACCATATATTTT
V gene: TRBV7-9
J gene: TRBJ1-3
D gene: .
clone size: .

CDR3 protein: CASGGQGNTEAFF
CDR3 DNA: TGTGCCAGCGGGGGACAGGGGAACACTGAAGCTTTCTTT
V gene: TRBV25-1
J gene: TRBJ1-1
D gene: TRBD1
clone size: .

CDR3 protein: CASSERDSGELFF
CDR3 DNA: TGTGCCAGCAGTGAAAGGGACTCCGGGGAGCTGTTTTTT
V gene: TRBV25-1
J gene: TRBJ2-2
D gene: .
clone size: .

CDR3 protein: CASSYSGNWELFF
CDR3 DNA: TGTGCCAGCAGTTACTCGGGGAACTGGGAGCTGTTTTTT
V gene: TRBV6-5
J gene: TRBJ2-2
D gene: .
clone size: .

CDR3 protein: CASSPGDSGELFF
CDR3 DNA: TGTGCCAGCAGCCCCGGGGACTCCGGAGAGCTGTTTTTT
V gene: TRBV13
J gene: TRBJ2-2
D gene: .
clone size: .

CDR3 protein: CASSINRGTEAFF
CDR3 DNA: TGTGCCAGTAGCATCAATAGGGGCACTGAAGCTTTCTTT
V gene: TRBV19
J gene: TRBJ1-1
D gene: .
clone size: .

CDR3 protein: CASSQEGGDYQPQHF
CDR3 DNA: TGCGCCAGCAGCCAAGAGGGGGGCGACTATCAGCCCCAGCATTTT
V gene: TRBV4-1
J gene: TRBJ1-5
D gene: .
clone size: .